This entry lists 24 T cell receptor beta chains sequenced from one sample in a study of blood T cell repertoires in COVID-19. Assay: immunoSEQ multiplex PCR; the TCRdb copy retains only in-frame clones and omits some. This table has more than 200,000 clones, 85% to 90% appearing once. Sequenced sample: peripheral blood. The source is a woman aged 55-69 years with acute or convalescent COVID-19.

The chain links TRBV9 to TRBJ2-3; 7 positions agree with TRBD1. Germline CDR1 is SGDLS and CDR2 is YYNGEE. The CDR3 is 15 amino acids. V shed 3 bases, J shed 1 base, and the junction held 5 bases outside the gene matches. The CDR3 DNA sequence: TGTGCCAGCAGCGCGATAACAGGGGGCACAGATACGCAGTATTTT. This translates into CASSAITGGTDTQYF.

The chain uses TRBV11-2 and TRBJ2-7; no clear D gene. The V gene lost 2 bases and the J gene lost 2 bases, with 10 bases spanning the gap. This CDR3 is 14 amino acids long. Per the germline V gene, CDR1 is SGHAT and CDR2 is FQNNGV. CDR3: CASSLTTLTYEQYF. For the CDR3, the DNA is TGTGCCAGCAGCTTAACTACCTTGACCTACGAGCAGTACTTC. The entire variable domain, with the rest obtained from reference TRBV11-2 and TRBJ2-7, is as follows: EAGVAQSPRYKIIEKRQSVAFWCNPISGHATLYWYQQILGQGPKLLIQFQNNGVVDDSQLPKDRFSAERLKGVDSTLKIQPAKLEDSAVYLCASSLTTLTYEQYFGPGTRLTVT.

A few counts support this clone. The V call is TRBV7-8, the J call TRBJ1-5; 10 nucleotides agree with TRBD1. This CDR3 region has 14 residues. CDR1 is SGHVS and CDR2 is FQNEAQ in the germline V gene. V trimming: 5 bases; J trimming: 6 bases; junction bases outside the gene matches: 4. The CDR3 DNA follows: TGTGCCAGCAGCCCCGACAGGGGGCCTCAGCCCCAGCATTTT. It is translated as CASSPDRGPQPQHF.

With respect to this clone: Sequence at one end of the junction differs from germline and may be a read error. This chain uses TRBV9 with TRBJ2-5; TRBD1 matches at 8 bases. Germline CDR1 SGDLS, CDR2 YYNGEE. CDR3 length: 14 residues. CDR3 loop: CASNVQGVGETQYF. The CDR3 nucleotides read TGTGCCAGCAACGTACAGGGGGTGGGGGAGACCCAGTACTTC.

The chain combines TRBV7-2 with TRBJ2-7, with D uncertain. V was clipped by 2 bases and J by 2 bases, with 7 bases between them. Germline CDR1 and CDR2: SGHTA and FQGNSA. The CDR3 totals 13 residues. CDR3 nucleotides: TGTGCCAGCAGCTTAATAGTCGCCTACGAGCAGTACTTC. Its protein is CASSLIVAYEQYF.

The chain combines TRBV10-1 with TRBJ2-5; 8 nucleotides agree with TRBD2. Losses at the gene ends were 2 bases for V and 5 bases for J; bases not matched to a gene: 10. The CDR3 covers 16 residues. From germline, CDR1 is WNHNN and CDR2 SYGVQD (reference sequence). DNA of the CDR3: TGCGCCAGCAGTGAGGGGCAGCGGGGGACCGGGGAGACCCAGTACTTC. It encodes CASSEGQRGTGETQYF.

This chain uses TRBV15 with TRBJ1-1, with D perhaps matching TRBD1 (5 bases). Trimming stripped 0 bases from V and 2 bases from J, with 10 bases between. The CDR3 spans 15 residues. Germline V gene lookup returns CDR1 LNHNV and CDR2 YYDKDF (reference sequence). The CDR3 spells CATSRDQGENTEAFF. The CDR3 DNA sequence: TGTGCCACCAGCAGAGATCAAGGGGAAAACACTGAAGCTTTCTTT.

This chain connects TRBV6-5 to TRBJ2-7, with a weak D call TRBD2 (5 bases). Germline V lookup: CDR1 MNHEY, CDR2 SVGAGI. This CDR3 is 13 amino acids long. Between the trimmed V and J ends, which lost 7 bases and 1 base, there was a span of 11 bases. Written as DNA, the CDR3 is TGTGCCAGCATGCGAGCGGAATCCTACGAGCAGTACTTC. Translating gives CASMRAESYEQYF.

This clone was counted a single time. The rearrangement joins TRBV6-5 to TRBJ2-3, with a weak D call TRBD2 (7 bases). This CDR3 is built from 15 residues. Germline V lookup: CDR1 MNHEY, CDR2 SVGAGI. V gave up 2 bases and J gave up 3 bases, with 12 bases separating them. This CDR3 is CASSYAGARTDTQYF. The CDR3 DNA reads TGTGCCAGCAGTTACGCGGGGGCTCGGACAGATACGCAGTATTTT.

On this clone: This sample also contains other DNA sequences that code for the same CDR3. CDR3 protein: CATSRDRVNQPQHF. In DNA form, the CDR3 reads TGTGCCACCAGCAGAGACAGGGTCAATCAGCCCCAGCATTTT. The V and J genes are TRBV15 and TRBJ1-5; the D gene is possibly TRBD1 (5 bases). Trimming removed 0 bases at V and 3 bases at J, with 6 bases between. This CDR3 region has 14 residues. Germline V CDR1 and CDR2: LNHNV, YYDKDF (reference sequence). Filled out from reference TRBV15 and TRBJ1-5, the complete variable domain reads DAMVIQNPRYQVTQFGKPVTLSCSQTLNHNVMYWYQQKSSQAPKLLFHYYDKDFNNEADTPDNFQSRRPNTSFCFLDIRSPGLGDTAMYLCATSRDRVNQPQHFGDGTRLSIL.

The chain employs TRBV30 and TRBJ1-3, with 11 bases that match TRBD1. Unmatched junction bases numbered 3, after V lost 1 base and J lost 4 bases. CDR1 is GTSNPN, CDR2 SVGIG, per germline (reference sequence). There are 15 residues in the CDR3. CDR3 bases: TGTGCCTGGAGTGCGGGACAGGGGGTAGGAAACACCATATATTTT. Encoded protein: CAWSAGQGVGNTIYF.

This chain joins TRBV5-1 and TRBJ2-3; 9 bases fit TRBD2. The CDR3 is 17 amino acids. V dropped 0 bases and J dropped 2; count of bases not matched to a gene: 7. Per the germline V gene, CDR1 is SGHRS and CDR2 is YFSETQ. The CDR3 protein is CASSLGLGLANTDTQYF. In DNA form, the CDR3 reads TGCGCCAGCAGCTTGGGCCTTGGACTAGCGAACACAGATACGCAGTATTTT.

This clone was seen only once. This chain connects TRBV5-6 to TRBJ1-1; TRBD1 might be the D (5 bases). Trimming shortened V by 1 base and J by 3 bases, and 13 bases separated the two germline ends. CDR1 is SGHDT and CDR2 is YYEEEE in the germline V gene. The length of the CDR3 is 15 residues. The CDR3, as DNA: TGTGCCAGCAGCTTGAGGGCCGGGGGTTACACTGAAGCTTTCTTT. This translates into CASSLRAGGYTEAFF.

This chain joins TRBV14 and TRBJ1-3; no clear D. Germline CDR1 SGHDN, CDR2 FVKESK. The germline V and J ends were trimmed by 4 bases and 4 bases, with 8 bases remaining between them. The length of the CDR3 is 13 residues. The DNA of the CDR3 is TGTGCCAGCAGCCTACAGACAGGAAACACCATATATTTT. As protein: CASSLQTGNTIYF.

The chain employs TRBV19 and TRBJ2-2, with 7 positions matching TRBD1. Germline CDR1 LNHDA, CDR2 SQIVND (reference sequence). The CDR3 loop spans 14 amino acids. J lost 5 bases, V lost 4 bases, and 4 bases had no gene match. CDR3 protein: CASSTQGVTGELFF. The CDR3, as DNA: TGTGCCAGTAGTACTCAGGGGGTTACCGGGGAGCTGTTTTTT.

The V and J genes are TRBV7-3 and TRBJ2-3, with 13 positions matching TRBD2. This CDR3 is built from 15 residues. Germline-derived CDR1 and CDR2 are SGHTA and FQGTGA. V gave up 4 bases and J gave up 4 bases; unmatched junction bases: 2. The DNA for the CDR3 is TGTGCCAGCAGCTCACTAGCGGGGGGGCCAGATACGCAGTATTTT. This translates into CASSSLAGGPDTQYF.

This chain links TRBV6-6 with TRBJ1-6, with 8 positions matching TRBD1. The trim removed 6 bases at V and 8 bases at J, leaving 6 bases unmatched. This CDR3 has 14 amino acids. CDR1 and CDR2 (germline): MNHNY, SVGAGI (reference sequence). CDR3 loop: CASSSGQGDSPLHF. For the CDR3, the DNA is TGTGCCAGCAGCTCTGGACAGGGAGATTCACCCCTCCACTTT.

This rearrangement joins TRBV21-1 to TRBJ2-5; TRBD2 is taken as the D call from the table, unchecked against the DNA. TRBV21-1 is a listed pseudogene. This CDR3 spans 17 amino acids. The CDR3 nucleotides read TGTGCCAGCAGCAAAGTCGCTGGCGGGGGGTACCAGGAGACCCAGTACTTC. It translates to CASSKVAGGGYQETQYF.

The chain joins TRBV19 to TRBJ1-4; no firm D call. The CDR3 has 14 residues. The V end was cut by 6 bases, the J end by 1 base, with 9 bases between. Germline V gene data show CDR1 as LNHDA and CDR2 as SQIVND (reference sequence). This CDR3 is CASSLTGTNEKLFF. CDR3 sequence (DNA): TGTGCCAGTAGCCTCACTGGAACTAATGAAAAACTGTTTTTT.

The chain is built from TRBV11-2 and TRBJ2-3; D might be TRBD2 (6 bases). The CDR3 is 14 amino acids. Germline assignment: CDR1 SGHAT and CDR2 FQNNGV. Between the trimmed V and J ends, which lost 4 bases and 2 bases, there was a span of 10 bases. CDR3 nucleotides: TGTGCCAGCAGCTCCGGACTATACACAGATACGCAGTATTTT. Its translation is CASSSGLYTDTQYF.

Notes on this clone: Distinct nucleotide sequences in the sample also encode this CDR3. V and J are TRBV18 and TRBJ2-5; no definite D call. Germline V gives CDR1 KGHSH, CDR2 LQKENI. Trimming shortened V by 6 bases and J by 0 bases, and 5 bases separated the two germline ends. This CDR3 comprises 12 residues. The CDR3 bases are TGTGCCAGCTCCCCCTACCAAGAGACCCAGTACTTC. Translation gives CASSPYQETQYF.

This chain uses TRBV6-6 with TRBJ1-5; no clear D gene. Germline loops: CDR1 MNHNY, CDR2 SVGAGI (reference sequence). Trimming took off 4 bases at V and 7 bases at J, with 11 bases between the two ends. CDR3 length equals 13 residues. The DNA for the CDR3 is TGTGCCAGCAGTTCCTCTCTTGGCCAGCCCCAGCATTTT. Protein sequence: CASSSSLGQPQHF.

The CDR3: CASRKNRESSYEQYF. As DNA, the CDR3 is TGTGCCAGCAGGAAAAACAGGGAGAGCTCCTACGAGCAGTACTTC. The chain uses TRBV6-5 and TRBJ2-7; perhaps TRBD1 as D (6 bases). V was trimmed by 6 bases and J by 0 bases, leaving 15 bases between them. This CDR3 is 15 amino acids long. The germline gives CDR1 MNHEY, CDR2 SVGAGI.

This clone was observed once. The chain combines TRBV10-3 with TRBJ1-2, with TRBD1 matching over 10 bases. Per the germline V gene, CDR1 is ENHRY and CDR2 is SYGVKD. Trimming removed 5 bases from V and 8 bases from J; junction bases left unmatched: 8. There are 14 residues in the CDR3. CDR3 loop: CAISPSGTGVGYTF. DNA of the CDR3: TGTGCCATCAGTCCAAGTGGGACAGGGGTAGGCTACACCTTC.